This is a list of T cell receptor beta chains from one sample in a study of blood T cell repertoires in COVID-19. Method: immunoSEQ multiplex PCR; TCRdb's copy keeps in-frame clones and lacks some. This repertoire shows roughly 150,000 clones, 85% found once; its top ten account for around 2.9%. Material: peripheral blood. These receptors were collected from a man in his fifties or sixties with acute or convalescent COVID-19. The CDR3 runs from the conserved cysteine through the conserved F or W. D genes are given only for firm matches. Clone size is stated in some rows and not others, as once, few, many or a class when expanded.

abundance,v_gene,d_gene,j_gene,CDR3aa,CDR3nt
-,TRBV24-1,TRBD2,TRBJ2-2,CATSDPGTTFTGELFF,TGTGCCACCAGTGATCCCGGGACTACCTTCACCGGGGAGCTGTTTTTT
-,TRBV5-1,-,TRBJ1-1,CASSLRGTSTEAFF,TGCGCCAGCAGCTTGAGAGGGACTTCTACTGAAGCTTTCTTT
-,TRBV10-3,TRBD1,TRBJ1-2,CAISESEAGGANGYTF,TGTGCCATCAGTGAGTCGGAAGCAGGGGGCGCGAATGGCTACACCTTC
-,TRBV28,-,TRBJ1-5,CASRRSNQPQHF,TGTGCCAGCAGGAGAAGTAATCAGCCCCAGCATTTT
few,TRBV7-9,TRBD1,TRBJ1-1,CASSLGSGGSEAFF,TGTGCCAGCAGCTTAGGGTCAGGGGGTTCTGAAGCTTTCTTT
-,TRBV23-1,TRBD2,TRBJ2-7,CASSLDGVSSSGSYEQYF,TGCGCCAGCAGTCTGGACGGTGTAAGTAGTAGCGGGAGCTACGAGCAGTACTTC
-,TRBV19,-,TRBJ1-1,CASSIAATQKNTEAFF,TGTGCCAGTAGTATAGCAGCGACTCAAAAGAACACTGAAGCTTTCTTT
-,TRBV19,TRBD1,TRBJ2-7,CASSKYRGSSYEQYF,TGTGCCAGTAGTAAATACAGGGGGTCCTCCTACGAGCAGTACTTC
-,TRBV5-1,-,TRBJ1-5,CASSMGYSNQPQHF,TGCGCCAGCAGCATGGGTTATAGCAATCAGCCCCAGCATTTT
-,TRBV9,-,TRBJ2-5,CASSVGPGEETQYF,TGTGCCAGCAGCGTAGGGCCCGGGGAAGAGACCCAGTACTTC
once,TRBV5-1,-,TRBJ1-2,CASSLAPGARGDYGYTF,TGCGCCAGCAGCTTGGCCCCAGGGGCGCGGGGGGACTATGGCTACACCTTC
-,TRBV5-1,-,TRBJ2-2,CASSLAGQGGAGELFF,TGCGCCAGCAGCTTGGCCGGGCAGGGGGGCGCCGGGGAGCTGTTTTTT
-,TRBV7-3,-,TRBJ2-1,CASSLRSGRRPSDEQFF,TGTGCCAGCAGCTTAAGGTCTGGGAGAAGGCCAAGCGATGAGCAGTTCTTC
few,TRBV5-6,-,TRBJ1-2,CASSPIGVTHGYTF,TGTGCCAGCAGCCCTATCGGGGTAACGCATGGCTACACCTTC
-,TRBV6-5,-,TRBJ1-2,CASSNSYGYTF,TGTGCCAGCAGTAACAGCTATGGCTACACCTTC
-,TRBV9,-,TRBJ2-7,CASSVTSSASEQYF,TGTGCCAGCAGCGTAACTAGCTCGGCTAGCGAGCAGTACTTC
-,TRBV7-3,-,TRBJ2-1,CASSQQDGKYNEQFF,TGTGCCAGCAGCCAGCAGGACGGGAAATACAATGAGCAGTTCTTC
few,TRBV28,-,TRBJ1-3,CASSFESSSGNTIYF,TGTGCCAGCAGTTTTGAGAGTAGCTCTGGAAACACCATATATTTT
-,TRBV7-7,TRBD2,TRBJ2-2,CASSSPAGGETGELFF,TGTGCTAGCAGCTCACCAGCGGGAGGGGAGACCGGGGAGCTGTTTTTT
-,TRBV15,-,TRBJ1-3,CATSREAGVVGNTIYF,TGTGCCACCAGCAGAGAGGCAGGGGTGGTTGGAAACACCATATATTTT
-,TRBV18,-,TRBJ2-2,CASSPLGGGQLNTGELFF,TGTGCCAGCTCACCACTTGGCGGTGGACAGCTGAACACCGGGGAGCTGTTTTTT
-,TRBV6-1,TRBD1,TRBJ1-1,CASSQQGGTEAFF,TGTGCCAGCAGCCAACAGGGGGGCACTGAAGCTTTCTTT
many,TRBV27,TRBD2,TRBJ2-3,CASRGISGSPADTQYF,TGTGCCAGCAGGGGGATTAGCGGGAGCCCCGCAGATACGCAGTATTTT
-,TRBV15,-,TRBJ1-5,CATSRVEHQPQHF,TGTGCCACCAGCAGAGTGGAGCATCAGCCCCAGCATTTT
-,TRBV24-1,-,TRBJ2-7,CATSAGSYEQYF,TGTGCCACCAGTGCCGGGAGCTACGAGCAGTACTTC
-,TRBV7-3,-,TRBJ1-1,CASSPNFGEKAFF,TGTGCCAGCAGCCCCAACTTCGGTGAAAAAGCTTTCTTT
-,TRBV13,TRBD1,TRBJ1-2,CASSIGTGRNYGYTF,TGTGCCAGCAGCATTGGGACAGGGCGTAACTATGGCTACACCTTC
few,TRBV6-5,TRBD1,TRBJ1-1,CASSYDTRGKDTEAFF,TGTGCCAGCAGTTACGACACCAGGGGGAAAGACACTGAAGCTTTCTTT
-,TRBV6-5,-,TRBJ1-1,CASSYSAGNTEAFF,TGTGCCAGCAGTTACTCGGCGGGAAACACTGAAGCTTTCTTT
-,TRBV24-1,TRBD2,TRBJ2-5,CATSDPGTSGGAQETQYF,TGTGCCACCAGTGATCCCGGGACTAGCGGGGGAGCACAAGAGACCCAGTACTTC
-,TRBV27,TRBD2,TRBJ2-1,CASSFYRTSGSYNEQFF,TGTGCCAGCAGTTTCTACCGGACTAGCGGCTCCTACAATGAGCAGTTCTTC
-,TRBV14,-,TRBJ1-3,CASSRGIEGGENTIYF,TGTGCCAGCAGCCGCGGGATCGAGGGCGGCGAAAACACCATATATTTT
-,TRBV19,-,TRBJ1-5,CASSMRSGVNQPQHF,TGTGCCAGTAGTATGAGGTCGGGGGTCAATCAGCCCCAGCATTTT
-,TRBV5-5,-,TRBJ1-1,CASTAGGLNTEAFF,TGTGCCAGCACGGCGGGGGGTTTGAACACTGAAGCTTTCTTT
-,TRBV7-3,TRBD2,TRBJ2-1,CASSLTWGGGRARYEQFF,TGTGCCAGCAGCTTAACTTGGGGTGGCGGGAGGGCTAGGTATGAGCAGTTCTTC
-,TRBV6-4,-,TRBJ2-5,CASSGAYF,TGTGCCAGCAGTGGGGCGTACTTC
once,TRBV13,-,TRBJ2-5,CASSLTVRDWETQYF,TGTGCCAGCAGCTTAACGGTCAGGGATTGGGAGACCCAGTACTTC
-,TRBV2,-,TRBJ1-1,CASSATPIDRSTEAFF,TGTGCCAGCAGCGCGACCCCAATAGATCGGAGCACTGAAGCTTTCTTT
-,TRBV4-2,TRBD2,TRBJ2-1,CASSQGAASGRNNEQFF,TGTGCCAGCAGCCAAGGGGCGGCTAGCGGGAGGAACAATGAGCAGTTCTTC
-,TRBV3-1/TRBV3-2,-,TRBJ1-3,CASSPFIRSSEFSGNTIYF,TGTGCCAGCAGCCCATTTATTCGGTCCAGCGAGTTCTCTGGAAACACCATATATTTT
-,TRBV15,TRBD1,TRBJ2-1,CATSSRGLTGNDEQFF,TGTGCCACCAGCAGCCGGGGCTTGACAGGGAACGATGAGCAGTTCTTC
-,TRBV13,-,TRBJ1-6,CASSFGQPYNSPLHF,TGTGCCAGCAGCTTTGGACAGCCTTATAATTCACCCCTCCACTTT
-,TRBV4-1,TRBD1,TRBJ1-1,CASSQAPDRANTEAFF,TGCGCCAGCAGCCAAGCCCCGGACAGGGCGAACACTGAAGCTTTCTTT
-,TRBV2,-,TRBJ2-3,CASLSFRDSTDTQYF,TGTGCCAGTTTATCCTTCAGGGATAGCACAGATACGCAGTATTTT
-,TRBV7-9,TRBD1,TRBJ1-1,CASSPRTGNTEAFF,TGTGCCAGCAGCCCGAGGACAGGGAACACTGAAGCTTTCTTT
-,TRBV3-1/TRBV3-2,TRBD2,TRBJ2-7,CASRQLSSGSSYEQYF,TGTGCCAGCAGACAGCTGTCTAGCGGCAGCTCCTACGAGCAGTACTTC
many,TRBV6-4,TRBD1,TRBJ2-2,CASSDSSYRGATGELFF,TGTGCCAGCAGTGACTCGTCGTACAGGGGGGCAACCGGGGAGCTGTTTTTT
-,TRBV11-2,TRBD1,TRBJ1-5,CASRAGGGNQPQHF,TGTGCCAGCCGGGCAGGGGGAGGCAATCAGCCCCAGCATTTT
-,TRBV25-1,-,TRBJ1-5,CASSEGGLSNQPQHF,TGTGCCAGCAGTGAAGGGGGCCTGAGCAATCAGCCCCAGCATTTT
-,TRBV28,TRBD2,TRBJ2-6,CASSPSGGGTGANVLTF,TGTGCCAGCAGCCCCTCTGGGGGGGGAACTGGGGCCAACGTCCTGACTTTC
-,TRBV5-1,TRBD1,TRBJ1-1,CASSSPDRVGIPEAFF,TGCGCCAGCAGCTCCCCGGACAGGGTTGGAATCCCCGAAGCTTTCTTT
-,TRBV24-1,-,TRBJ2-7,CATSDYSYEQYF,TGTGCCACCAGTGACTACTCCTACGAGCAGTACTTC
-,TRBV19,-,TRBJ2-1,CASKGELVYNEQFF,TGTGCCAGTAAGGGAGAATTAGTTTACAATGAGCAGTTCTTC
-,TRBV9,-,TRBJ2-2,CASSWGDTGELFF,TGTGCCAGCAGCTGGGGGGACACCGGGGAGCTGTTTTTT
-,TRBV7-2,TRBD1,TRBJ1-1,CASSTQGAGTEAFF,TGTGCCAGCAGCACACAGGGGGCTGGGACTGAAGCTTTCTTT